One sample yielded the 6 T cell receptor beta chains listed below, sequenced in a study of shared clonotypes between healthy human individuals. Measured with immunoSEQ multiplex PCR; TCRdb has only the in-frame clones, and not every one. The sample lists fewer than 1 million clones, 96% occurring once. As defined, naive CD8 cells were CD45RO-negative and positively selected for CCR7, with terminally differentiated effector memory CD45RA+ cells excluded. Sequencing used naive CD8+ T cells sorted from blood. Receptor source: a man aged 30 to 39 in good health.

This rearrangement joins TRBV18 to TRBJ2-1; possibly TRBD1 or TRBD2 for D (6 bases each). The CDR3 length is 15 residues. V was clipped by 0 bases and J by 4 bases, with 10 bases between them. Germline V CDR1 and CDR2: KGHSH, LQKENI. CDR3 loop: CASSPPGGRYNEQFF. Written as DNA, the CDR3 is TGTGCCAGCTCACCACCGGGGGGCAGGTACAATGAGCAGTTCTTC.

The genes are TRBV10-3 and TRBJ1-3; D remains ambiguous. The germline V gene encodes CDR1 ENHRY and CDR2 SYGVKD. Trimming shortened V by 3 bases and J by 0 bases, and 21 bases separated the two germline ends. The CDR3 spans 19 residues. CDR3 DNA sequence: TGTGCCATCAGTGAAATTGAGGGTGGTGGACCGACCTCTGGAAACACCATATATTTT. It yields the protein CAISEIEGGGPTSGNTIYF.

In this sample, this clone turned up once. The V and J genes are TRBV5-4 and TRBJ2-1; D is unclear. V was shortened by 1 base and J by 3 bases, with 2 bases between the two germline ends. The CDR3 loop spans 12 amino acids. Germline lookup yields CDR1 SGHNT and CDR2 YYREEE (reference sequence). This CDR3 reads CASSLNYNEQFF. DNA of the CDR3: TGTGCCAGCAGCTTGAACTACAATGAGCAGTTCTTC.

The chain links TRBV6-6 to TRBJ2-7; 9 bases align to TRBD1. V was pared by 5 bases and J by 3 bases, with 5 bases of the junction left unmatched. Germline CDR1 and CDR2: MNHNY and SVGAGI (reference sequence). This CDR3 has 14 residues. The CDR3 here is CASSTGGGGYEQYF. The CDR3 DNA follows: TGTGCCAGCAGTACAGGGGGCGGTGGCTACGAGCAGTACTTC.

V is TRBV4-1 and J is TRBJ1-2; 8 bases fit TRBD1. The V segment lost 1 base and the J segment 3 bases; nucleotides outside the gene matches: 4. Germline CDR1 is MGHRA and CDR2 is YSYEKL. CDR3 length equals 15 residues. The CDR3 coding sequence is TGCGCCAGCAGCCAAGTGGACAGGGCCTACTATGGCTACACCTTC. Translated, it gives CASSQVDRAYYGYTF.

In nucleotides, the CDR3 is TGTGCCAGCAGTTTCCCAGGGAGGACTGAAGCTTTCTTT. Residues: CASSFPGRTEAFF. The rearrangement joins TRBV6-6 to TRBJ1-1; D possibly corresponds to TRBD1 (5 bases). V was clipped by 4 bases and J by 5 bases, with 11 bases between them. Germline values: CDR1 MNHNY, CDR2 SVGAGI (reference sequence). The CDR3 sequence is 13 residues long.